Given below is one TCR beta chain in context. Its antigen remains unidentified. The PCR was carried out with 60 Vbeta primers and 13 Jbeta primers. Data came from immunoSEQ multiplex PCR; TCRdb stores just in-frame clones and leaves some out. The profile covers 85,000 to 90,000 clones, with 85% appearing a single time and about 7% taken by the ten largest. The CDR3 spans 15 residues. Germline V gene lookup returns CDR1 SGDLS and CDR2 YYNGEE. V shed 0 bases and J shed 7 bases, with 14 bases lying between them. The record originates from a study of cytomegalovirus exposure and HLA in healthy donors. Findings and caveats of the study: According to a later analysis, donors in an Asian-associated ancestry cluster reportedly had fewer N-insertions than the roughly 670-donor mean.

The chain employs TRBV9 and TRBJ2-1, with a tentative D call TRBD2 (6 bases). This TCR was recovered from a man aged 35 to 55 in good health and CMV-seropositive. Source material: PBMCs. CDR3 sequence: CASSVVGGVRNEQFF. Here the CDR3 DNA reads TGTGCCAGCAGCGTAGTCGGGGGAGTAAGAAATGAGCAGTTCTTC.